What follows are 3 T cell receptor beta chains derived from one specimen sequenced in a study of blood T cell repertoires in COVID-19. The assay was immunoSEQ multiplex PCR, and TCRdb's table has in-frame clones only and misses some. The data show 150,000 to 200,000 clones, around 90% seen once. Specimen: peripheral blood. Receptor source: a man aged 55 to 69 with acute or convalescent COVID-19.

The chain links TRBV18 to TRBJ1-5; D is possibly TRBD1 (5 bases). Germline CDR1 is KGHSH and CDR2 is LQKENI. The CDR3 contains 16 residues. V lost 4 bases, J lost 0 bases, and 13 bases lay in between. The CDR3 protein is CASSLKGMGSNQPQHF. Here the CDR3 DNA reads TGTGCCAGCTCACTGAAGGGGATGGGTAGCAATCAGCCCCAGCATTTT.

For the CDR3, the DNA is TGTGCCAGTAGGTTCGGGGGGCCTACCGGGGAGCTGTTTTTT. Translated: CASRFGGPTGELFF. This rearrangement joins TRBV19 to TRBJ2-2; tentatively, D is TRBD2 (7 bases). This CDR3 comprises 14 residues. Trimming took 6 bases from V and 5 from J, leaving 13 bases between them. Germline values: CDR1 LNHDA, CDR2 SQIVND (reference sequence).

The chain carries TRBV7-2 and TRBJ2-7; 7 nucleotides match TRBD1. Germline CDR1 reads SGHTA; CDR2 reads FQGNSA. The CDR3 sequence is 14 residues long. J was trimmed by 6 bases and V by 5 bases; bases with no gene match: 10. The CDR3 DNA reads as TGTGCCAGCAGCCCGGACAGGCCCCCGAGCGAGCAGTACTTC. It yields the protein CASSPDRPPSEQYF.